Below are 10 T cell receptor beta chains sequenced from a single sample in a study of CD8 T cells in ankylosing spondylitis. These receptors lack a known antigen. General observations from the study: In ankylosing spondylitis blood, a motif of seven to nine highly homologous TCR beta variants appeared characteristic.

MiXCR was run by TCRdb on the 5' RACE reads, yielding one entry per CDR3 protein. The table includes about 750,000 distinct CDR3 sequences, over 15% detected once. Sequencing used blood, either unsorted or a sorted T cell fraction (not recorded which). These receptor sequences come from a male donor with ankylosing spondylitis.

The chain uses TRBV20-1 and TRBJ2-3, with 10 bases lining up with TRBD2. The CDR3 loop spans 15 amino acids. The trim removed 3 bases at V and 7 bases at J, leaving 10 bases unmatched. The germline V gene encodes CDR1 DFQATT and CDR2 SNEGSKA (reference sequence). The CDR3 loop is CSARRAGGDLHTQYF. The CDR3 region has the DNA TGCAGTGCTAGGCGAGCGGGAGGGGACCTTCATACGCAGTATTTT.

This rearrangement joins TRBV7-8 to TRBJ2-7, with D possibly TRBD2 on 6 matching bases. CDR1 and CDR2 (germline): SGHVS, FQNEAQ. Trimming took off 4 bases at V and 4 bases at J, with 17 bases between the two ends. The CDR3 covers 15 residues. The CDR3 sequence: CASSYREPPFYEQYF. The CDR3 bases are TGTGCCAGCAGCTATCGGGAGCCTCCCTTTTACGAGCAGTACTTC.

There are a few counts of this clonotype. The chain couples TRBV12-3 or TRBV12-4 to TRBJ2-2; 7 nucleotides align to TRBD1. J was trimmed by 5 bases and V by 7 bases; bases with no gene match: 16. The CDR3 is made up of 17 amino acids. CDR3 region: CASTQSQGQARTGELFF. The DNA of the CDR3 is TGTGCCAGCACCCAAAGCCAAGGACAGGCACGTACCGGGGAGCTGTTTTTT.

This clonotype turned up a few times. The CDR3 DNA reads TGTGCCAGTAGTATAGCGGACAGGGGACCCGGGGATGAGCAGTTCTTC. As protein: CASSIADRGPGDEQFF. The chain links TRBV19 to TRBJ2-1; TRBD1 matches at 9 bases. With 1 base clipped from V and 8 bases from J, the junction kept 9 bases outside the gene matches. Germline CDR1 LNHDA, CDR2 SQIVND (reference sequence). This CDR3 comprises 16 residues.

The V and J genes are TRBV12-3 or TRBV12-4 and TRBJ1-1; 7 nucleotides align to TRBD1. V dropped 5 bases and J dropped 3; count of bases not matched to a gene: 6. The CDR3 is made up of 14 amino acids. As DNA, the CDR3 is TGTGCCAGCAGTCGACGGACAGGCTACACTGAAGCTTTCTTT. It translates to CASSRRTGYTEAFF.

The chain recombines TRBV7-9 with TRBJ2-7; the D gene is possibly TRBD2 (6 bases). Germline V lookup: CDR1 SEHNR, CDR2 FQNEAQ (reference sequence). The length of the CDR3 is 15 residues. Trimming stripped 3 bases from V and 5 bases from J, with 17 bases between. Here the CDR3 DNA reads TGTGCCAGCAGCTTCGACGGGAGAAAGGAGGACGAGCAGTACTTC. Its protein product is CASSFDGRKEDEQYF.

CDR3 region: CASRPAGRVNQETQYF. The CDR3 region has the DNA TGTGCCAGCAGGCCTGCTGGCAGAGTGAATCAAGAGACCCAGTACTTC. The rearrangement links TRBV28 to TRBJ2-5; D remains unclear. V was trimmed by 6 bases and J by 2 bases, leaving 19 bases between them. This CDR3 comprises 16 residues. The germline gives CDR1 MDHEN, CDR2 SYDVKM.

Comments on this clonotype: A junction boundary mismatches the germline segment, possibly from a read error. The chain has TRBV20-1 and TRBJ2-3; the match to TRBD2 covers 12 bases. CDR3 size: 14 residues. Germline V gene sequence: CDR1 DFQATT, CDR2 SNEGSKA (reference sequence). CDR3 DNA: TGCAGTGCCAGTCTAGCGGGAGGGCCGCGTACGCAGTACTTT. This encodes CSASLAGGPRTQYF.

The chain has TRBV5-1 and TRBJ1-4; 12 bases line up with TRBD1. Per germline, CDR1 SGHRS and CDR2 YFSETQ. Losses at the gene ends were 3 bases for V and 0 bases for J; bases not matched to a gene: 12. This CDR3 comprises 20 residues. In DNA form, the CDR3 reads TGCGCCAGCAGCTCACGTCCCGGGACAGGGGGCCCTACAACTAATGAAAAACTGTTTTTT. It encodes CASSSRPGTGGPTTNEKLFF.

This clonotype has more than one count but fewer than ten. The CDR3 DNA reads TGTGCCAGCAGGATTAGCGGGGCCGGAGATACGCAGTATTTT. It yields the protein CASRISGAGDTQYF. The rearrangement links TRBV12-3 or TRBV12-4 to TRBJ2-3, with 8 bases identical to TRBD2. V shed 6 bases and J 5 bases; nucleotides not matched to a gene: 7. There are 14 residues in the CDR3.